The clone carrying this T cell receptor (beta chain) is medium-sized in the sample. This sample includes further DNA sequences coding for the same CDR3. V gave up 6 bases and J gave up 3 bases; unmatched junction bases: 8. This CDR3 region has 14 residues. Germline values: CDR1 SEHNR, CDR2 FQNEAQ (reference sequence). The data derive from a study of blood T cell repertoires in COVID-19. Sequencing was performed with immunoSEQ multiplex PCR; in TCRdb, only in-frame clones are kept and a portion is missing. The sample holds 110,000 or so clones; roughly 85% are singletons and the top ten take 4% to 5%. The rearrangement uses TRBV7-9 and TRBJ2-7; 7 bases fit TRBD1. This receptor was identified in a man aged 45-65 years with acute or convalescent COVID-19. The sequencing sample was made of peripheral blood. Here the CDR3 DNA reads TGTGCCAGCAGTCGGACAGGTTCCAGCTACGAGCAGTACTTC. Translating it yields CASSRTGSSYEQYF.